This T cell receptor beta chain was retrieved from a study of B cell selection in AIRE deficiency (dated by TCRdb to the late 2010s). Context from the whole study: TCRbeta repertoires of sorted blood CD4+ conventional T cells and regulatory T cells were compared between AIRE-deficient patients and healthy controls. The TCR-sequenced cohort comprised roughly five AIRE-deficient APECED patients and roughly five healthy control donors. Beyond this particular receptor, the publication reports: In AIRE-deficient patients, Tconv and Treg cells had TCRBV gene usage, CDR3 length and TCR diversity comparable to those in healthy donors. Of 3,000 to 4,000 shared Treg TCRbeta sequences, about 30% were shared only among healthy donors and 8% to 10% only among patients, suggesting less efficient Treg selection without AIRE. Approximately 31% of Treg TCRbeta sequences shared among healthy donors appeared in patient Tconv cells, suggesting diversion of Treg-biased clones into the Tconv compartment. Shared Treg sequences had shorter CDR3s, reflecting a bias toward rearrangements with few non-templated nucleotide insertions. Sequencing covered only TCRbeta chains, and 35% to 40% of shared healthy-donor Treg sequences were also present in healthy Tconv, possibly due to differing TCRalpha chains.

TCRbeta chain sequencing was performed with the immunoSEQ platform. On the study's bioinformatics: Pooled Treg repertoires yielded 50,000 to 65,000 distinct TCRbeta sequences from patients and fewer than 100,000 from healthy donors. Treg TCRbeta sequences shared by two or more individuals were defined as public, and these public Treg TCRbeta sequences were subsequently searched for in Tconv repertoires. Differences between groups were assessed by Mann-Whitney U tests with Bonferroni-Dunn correction in GraphPad Prism 7.03. TCRdb obtained this table from immuneACCESS and retained in-frame rearrangements with V and J assigned. These tables miss some clones; where compared with another copy, unresolved V genes account for less than half of the shortfall, and the remainder is unexplained. D and trimming were read from the DNA, whereas the V and J calls and clone size are those reported in that table. This sample has over 15,000 clones in its table, and roughly 91% of those were observed once. The biggest ten clones account for about 0.92% of the sample.

Regulatory T cells were sorted as cells that were CD4+CD25hiCD127low/negative. The control samples were obtained from healthy donors who were not related to the patients. Tconv and Treg cells for TCRbeta sequencing were sorted on a FACSAria flow cytometer. The sorted cells were collected in 5-ml round-bottom polystyrene tubes, and the dry cell pellets were frozen at -80 degrees C prior to sequencing. Remarks on this clone: The antigen it binds to is not known. The sample holds no much larger clone one base away, and base qualities are not on file.

This clonotype originated in a human donor in good health. Material: CD4+CD25+ Tregs sorted from PBMCs.

The nucleotides are TGCAGTGCTTCAGATTGGGGCGAGCAGTACTTC. Translated, this is CSASDWGEQYF. Here the chain combines TRBV20-1 and TRBJ2-7; no D gene is confidently identified. V sheds 5 bases and J sheds 6 bases, leaving 11 bases between their ends. From a lookup of the germline V gene (reference sequence), CDR1 and CDR2 are DFQATT and SNEGSKA. The CDR3 goes from the cysteine to the phenylalanine over 11 residues. This entry keeps only the CDR3 DNA: 33 bases, framed from base 1.